One and the same sample provided the 26 T cell receptor beta chains below, sequenced in a study of OX40 agonist ivuxolimab in advanced cancers. The method was immunoSEQ multiplex PCR; TCRdb's version includes in-frame clones alone and lacks a portion of them. Here the sample spans 43,000 or so clones, 70% to 90% being singletons. Sequencing was performed on CD4+ or CD8+ T cells sorted from blood, taken in a trial of the OX40 agonist ivuxolimab. The receptor source for this set is an adult with an advanced solid tumor such as melanoma, head and neck, liver or kidney cancer.

Comments on this clone: A read error is likely, as this CDR3 ends without the conserved phenylalanine or tryptophan. The CDR3 loop is CASRGQLYTEAFL. The DNA of the CDR3 is TGTGCCAGCAGGGGACAGTTATACACTGAAGCTTTCCTT. The chain recombines TRBV6-5 with TRBJ1-1, with TRBD1 matching over 7 bases. The CDR3 consists of 13 residues. From germline, CDR1 is MNHEY and CDR2 SVGAGI. J lost 3 bases, V lost 6 bases, and 4 bases had no gene match.

This chain connects TRBV5-1 to TRBJ2-2; a weak D match, TRBD2 (6 bases). The germline V gene encodes CDR1 SGHRS and CDR2 YFSETQ. CDR3 length: 16 residues. V was cut by 0 bases and J by 1 base, with 10 bases left in between. This chain's CDR3 is CASSLAGTRNTGELFF. The CDR3 DNA reads as TGCGCCAGCAGCTTGGCCGGGACTCGGAACACCGGGGAGCTGTTTTTT.

This clone was observed a handful of times. CDR3 sequence reads: CAGQLYGYTF. CDR3 sequence (DNA): TGTGCGGGACAGCTCTATGGCTACACCTTC. The chain links TRBV30 to TRBJ1-2, with 7 bases aligning to TRBD1. Germline lookup yields CDR1 GTSNPN and CDR2 SVGIG (reference sequence). The CDR3 contains 10 residues.

V gene TRBV28 combines with J gene TRBJ2-7; D call uncertain. The CDR3 runs to 13 residues. Trimming pared 8 bases from V and 3 bases from J, leaving 14 bases between. Germline-derived CDR1 and CDR2 are MDHEN and SYDVKM. The CDR3 bases are TGTGCCAGCGTCCCGGGCATGGGCTACGAGCAGTACTTC. This codes for CASVPGMGYEQYF.

The chain is built from TRBV30 and TRBJ2-5; 7 nucleotides agree with TRBD1. Germline V lookup: CDR1 GTSNPN, CDR2 SVGIG (reference sequence). CDR3 length: 12 residues. The V gene end was trimmed by 3 bases and the J gene end by 11 bases; junction bases not matched to a gene: 9. This chain's CDR3 is CAWRAAGGAQYF. The CDR3 bases are TGTGCCTGGAGAGCAGCAGGGGGAGCACAGTACTTC. Full variable domain (remainder filled in from reference TRBV30 and TRBJ2-5): SQTIHQWPATLVQPVGSPLSLECTVEGTSNPNLYWYRQAAGRGLQLLFYSVGIGQISSEVPQNLSASRPQDRQFILSSKKLLLSDSGFYLCAWRAAGGAQYFGPGTRLLVL.

The chain uses TRBV19 and TRBJ2-3; D remains unclear. The germline V gene encodes CDR1 LNHDA and CDR2 SQIVND (reference sequence). The CDR3 spans 13 residues. V was trimmed by 0 bases and J by 4 bases, leaving 5 bases between them. The CDR3 DNA sequence: TGTGCCAGTAGTATAGATGGGTCAGATACGCAGTATTTT. Its translation is CASSIDGSDTQYF.

This chain uses TRBV18 with TRBJ2-7, with D possibly matching TRBD2 (5 bases). Germline CDR1 reads KGHSH; CDR2 reads LQKENI. This CDR3 contains 13 residues. The germline V and J ends were trimmed by 3 bases and 6 bases, with 12 bases remaining between them. CDR3 bases: TGTGCCAGCTCACCGATAACGGAGGCCGAGCAGTACTTC. Protein: CASSPITEAEQYF.

The chain carries TRBV7-8 and TRBJ2-1; the match to TRBD2 covers 13 bases. J was trimmed by 4 bases and V by 5 bases; bases with no gene match: 5. The CDR3 has 16 residues. Germline V gene data show CDR1 as SGHVS and CDR2 as FQNEAQ. The CDR3 sequence: CASSPGTSGIYNEQFF. In DNA, the CDR3 is TGTGCCAGCAGCCCCGGGACTAGCGGGATTTACAATGAGCAGTTCTTC.

The chain couples TRBV27 to TRBJ2-1; 11 bases match TRBD2. The junction had 13 bases not matched to a gene; V was cut back by 8 bases and J by 4 bases. The V gene's germline CDR1 is MNHEY and CDR2 SMNVEV (reference sequence). CDR3 length: 17 amino acids. CDR3 amino acids: CASHPYPTSGVYNEQFF. Written as DNA, the CDR3 is TGTGCCAGCCACCCCTACCCGACTAGCGGGGTTTACAATGAGCAGTTCTTC.

J is TRBJ2-6 and V is TRBV4-2; maybe TRBD2 (6 bases). Trimming removed 1 base at V and 2 bases at J, with 6 bases between. Germline V gene data show CDR1 as LGHNA and CDR2 as YNFKEQ. This CDR3 has 15 amino acids. The CDR3 loop is CASSQGGAGANVLTF. In DNA, the CDR3 is TGTGCCAGCAGCCAAGGGGGGGCTGGGGCCAACGTCCTGACTTTC.

This rearrangement joins TRBV5-6 to TRBJ1-2; D is uncertain. CDR1 is SGHDT, CDR2 YYEEEE, per germline. The germline V and J ends were trimmed by 2 bases and 8 bases, with 13 bases remaining between them. This CDR3 is 13 amino acids long. The CDR3 sequence: CASSLQGRLGYTF. Here the CDR3 DNA reads TGTGCCAGCAGCTTACAAGGGAGACTCGGCTACACCTTC. Supplemented by reference TRBV5-6 and TRBJ1-2, the full variable domain reads DAGVTQSPTHLIKTRGQQVTLRCSPKSGHDTVSWYQQALGQGPQFIFQYYEEEERQRGNFPDRFSGHQFPNYSSELNVNALLLGDSALYLCASSLQGRLGYTFGSGTRLTVV.

The CDR3 spells CASSLVQLSTGELFF. For the CDR3, the DNA is TGCGCCAGCAGCTTGGTCCAGCTTAGCACCGGGGAGCTGTTTTTT. This chain links TRBV5-1 with TRBJ2-2, with unresolved D. This CDR3 is 15 amino acids long. Germline V lookup: CDR1 SGHRS, CDR2 YFSETQ. Trimming pared 0 bases from V and 4 bases from J, leaving 10 bases between.

The genes are TRBV19 and TRBJ2-1, with a possible D match to TRBD1 (6 bases). Per the germline V gene, CDR1 is LNHDA and CDR2 is SQIVND (reference sequence). This CDR3 spans 15 amino acids. V lost 2 bases to trimming and J lost 8 bases, with 16 bases between them. CDR3 sequence: CASSISRRGGDEQFF. Written as DNA, the CDR3 is TGTGCCAGTAGTATATCGCGCAGGGGCGGCGATGAGCAGTTCTTC. Combining the CDR3 with reference TRBV19 and TRBJ2-1 gives the whole variable domain DGGITQSPKYLFRKEGQNVTLSCEQNLNHDAMYWYRQDPGQGLRLIYYSQIVNDFQKGDIAEGYSVSREKKESFPLTVTSAQKNPTAFYLCASSISRRGGDEQFFGPGTRLTVL.

The V call is TRBV6-1, the J call TRBJ1-2; D unclear. This CDR3 region has 15 residues. Germline-derived CDR1 and CDR2 are MNHNS and SASEGT. V was trimmed by 2 bases and J by 6 bases, leaving 16 bases between them. The CDR3 sequence: CASSEKWQGQDGYTF. The CDR3 region has the DNA TGTGCCAGCAGTGAAAAATGGCAAGGGCAGGATGGCTACACCTTC.

The chain has TRBV11-2 and TRBJ1-6; 8 bases match TRBD1. The V gene's germline CDR1 is SGHAT and CDR2 FQNNGV. CDR3 length equals 18 residues. Trimming cost V 4 bases and J 10 bases; bases outside gene matches: 18. The CDR3 nucleotides read TGTGCCAGCAGCTCCGGAAAAGACAGGGGCTGGCGAGAATCACCCCTCCACTTT. Amino acids: CASSSGKDRGWRESPLHF.

This clone was observed a few times. The genes are TRBV5-1 and TRBJ2-1; D gene unclear. V lost 5 bases and J lost 7, with 16 bases in between. The CDR3 contains 14 residues. Germline values: CDR1 SGHRS, CDR2 YFSETQ. CDR3 sequence: CASSRLSSRNEQFF. CDR3 nucleotide sequence: TGCGCCAGCAGTCGCCTTTCCAGCCGGAATGAGCAGTTCTTC.

The genes are TRBV19 and TRBJ2-1; 8 positions agree with TRBD2. The ends lost 7 bases at V and 4 bases at J; junction bases unmatched: 12. The germline V gene has CDR1 LNHDA and CDR2 SQIVND (reference sequence). CDR3 size: 16 residues. DNA for the CDR3: TGTGCCAGTAAGGTGGACTACAGCGGGAGTTACAATGAGCAGTTCTTC. Protein product: CASKVDYSGSYNEQFF.

The chain is built from TRBV5-6 and TRBJ2-1; D uncertain. Trimming shortened V by 0 bases and J by 2 bases, and 6 bases separated the two germline ends. The CDR3 has 14 amino acids. Per the germline V gene, CDR1 is SGHDT and CDR2 is YYEEEE. As DNA, the CDR3 is TGTGCCAGCAGCTTGGAAGCTACCTACAATGAGCAGTTCTTC. This translates into CASSLEATYNEQFF.

This clone was seen once. The chain carries TRBV5-1 and TRBJ2-7, with 7 bases fitting TRBD1. The CDR3 contains 14 residues. V dropped 0 bases and J dropped 2; count of bases not matched to a gene: 2. CDR1 SGHRS and CDR2 YFSETQ come from the germline V gene. The CDR3 nucleotides are TGCGCCAGCAGCTTGGGGCAGGGGGCCTACGAGCAGTACTTC. Translated: CASSLGQGAYEQYF.

The rearrangement joins TRBV5-1 to TRBJ2-2, with 8 nucleotides matching TRBD2. The J segment lost 3 bases and the V segment lost 2 bases, leaving 3 bases of the junction unmatched. Germline-derived CDR1 and CDR2 are SGHRS and YFSETQ. The CDR3 extends over 15 amino acids. DNA of the CDR3: TGCGCCAGCAGCTTCCCGCGGGGGGACACCGGGGAGCTGTTTTTT. This encodes CASSFPRGDTGELFF.

This sequence joins TRBV28 and TRBJ2-1; D unresolved. CDR1 MDHEN and CDR2 SYDVKM come from the germline V gene. The CDR3 loop spans 10 amino acids. V was shortened by 9 bases and J by 1 base, with 1 base between the two germline ends. The CDR3 coding sequence is TGTGCCAGTTCCTACAATGAGCAGTTCTTC. Translating it yields CASSYNEQFF.

The V and J genes are TRBV18 and TRBJ2-1; 8 bases are shared with TRBD1. The germline gives CDR1 KGHSH, CDR2 LQKENI. CDR3 length: 15 residues. The V and J ends lost 3 bases and 6 bases, in that order; junction bases with no gene match: 7. CDR3 residues: CASSPSWTGFNEQFF. The CDR3, as DNA: TGTGCCAGCTCACCCTCATGGACAGGGTTCAATGAGCAGTTCTTC.

The chain carries TRBV9 and TRBJ2-7; 8 bases are shared with TRBD2. The CDR3 has 14 amino acids. The germline V gene encodes CDR1 SGDLS and CDR2 YYNGEE. The ends lost 2 bases at V and 6 bases at J; junction bases unmatched: 7. In nucleotides, the CDR3 is TGTGCCAGCAGCGTTATGAGCGGGGGTAGCGAGCAGTACTTC. Its translation is CASSVMSGGSEQYF.

The rearrangement joins TRBV28 to TRBJ2-6; D uncertain. The CDR3 covers 16 residues. Germline V CDR1 and CDR2: MDHEN, SYDVKM. The germline V and J ends were trimmed by 7 bases and 0 bases, with 13 bases remaining between them. CDR3 nucleotides: TGTGCCAGCACCCCTAGTGGGAACTCTGGGGCCAACGTCCTGACTTTC. This encodes CASTPSGNSGANVLTF.

This chain connects TRBV5-6 to TRBJ2-7; 7 positions agree with TRBD1. The CDR3 has 16 residues. CDR1 SGHDT and CDR2 YYEEEE come from the germline V gene. V shed 0 bases and J 2 bases; nucleotides not matched to a gene: 8. The CDR3 DNA follows: TGTGCCAGCAGCTTGGCGGACAGGCTCGAAACCTACGAGCAGTACTTC. This gives the protein CASSLADRLETYEQYF.

In its sample, this clone was seen a few times. The genes are TRBV9 and TRBJ1-1; D is ambiguous. Trimming took off 0 bases at V and 8 bases at J, with 8 bases between the two ends. Germline V gives CDR1 SGDLS, CDR2 YYNGEE. This CDR3 comprises 12 residues. The CDR3 region has the DNA TGTGCCAGCAGCGTAGCGGGCGGGGAAGCTTTCTTT. Translation gives CASSVAGGEAFF.